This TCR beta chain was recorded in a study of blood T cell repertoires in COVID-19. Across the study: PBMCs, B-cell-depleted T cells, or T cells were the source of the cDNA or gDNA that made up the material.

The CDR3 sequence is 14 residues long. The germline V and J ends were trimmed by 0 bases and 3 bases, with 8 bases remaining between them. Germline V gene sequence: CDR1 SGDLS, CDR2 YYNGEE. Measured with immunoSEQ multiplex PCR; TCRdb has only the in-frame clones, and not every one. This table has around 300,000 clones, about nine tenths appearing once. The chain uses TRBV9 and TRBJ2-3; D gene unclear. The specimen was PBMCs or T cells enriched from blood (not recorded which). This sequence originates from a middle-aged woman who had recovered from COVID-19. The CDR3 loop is CASSVVALTDTQYF. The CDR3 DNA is TGTGCCAGCAGCGTAGTTGCCCTAACAGATACGCAGTATTTT.